These 16 T cell receptor beta chains originate from one sample sequenced in a study of human T cells and chemical hapten exposure. Time point noted: patch test 1, 2 weeks after DPC sensitization. Treatment denoted: therapeutic diphenylcyclopropenone sensitization with weekly scalp DPC. TCRdb called the RACE reads again in MiXCR, with one record for every CDR3 protein. Of fewer than 150,000 distinct CDR3 sequences detected, roughly 15% appear once; the ten largest clones hold 0.9% to 0.95%. Sequences were derived from whole blood, sampled in connection with sensitization to the hapten diphenylcyclopropenone (DPC). The receptors here all came from a man between 18 and 35 years old with alopecia areata. Some clones in this sample may be carry-over from other donors' samples.

In DNA, the CDR3 is TGCGCCAGCAGCTTGGGACTAGGGGCGGGTGAGCAGTTCTTC. It codes for CASSLGLGAGEQFF. This chain connects TRBV5-1 to TRBJ2-1; a possible D gene is TRBD2 (6 bases). Trimming cost V 0 bases and J 9 bases, with 13 bases left between them. Per the germline V gene, CDR1 is SGHRS and CDR2 is YFSETQ. The CDR3 spans 14 residues.

V usage is TRBV11-2 and J usage is TRBJ2-6; no reliable D call. Germline CDR1 reads SGHAT; CDR2 reads FQNNGV. Between the trimmed V and J ends, which lost 5 bases and 4 bases, there was a span of 12 bases. This CDR3 comprises 15 residues. CDR3 protein: CASSLSPLGANVLTF. As DNA, the CDR3 is TGTGCCAGCAGCCTTAGCCCTCTGGGGGCCAACGTCCTGACTTTC.

V usage is TRBV5-1 and J usage is TRBJ2-2, with 9 bases fitting TRBD1. In germline, CDR1 is SGHRS, CDR2 YFSETQ. Losses at the gene ends were 2 bases for V and 3 bases for J; bases not matched to a gene: 2. This CDR3 spans 15 amino acids. CDR3: CASSLRTGDTGELFF. The CDR3 coding sequence is TGCGCCAGCAGCTTAAGGACAGGGGACACCGGGGAGCTGTTTTTT.

The chain couples TRBV25-1 to TRBJ2-1, with D possibly called TRBD1 or TRBD2 (5 bases each). The CDR3 is made up of 12 amino acids. Germline CDR1 and CDR2: MGHDK and SYGVNS. With 10 bases removed from V and 4 bases from J, the gap between germline ends came to 11 bases. Written as DNA, the CDR3 is TGTGCCACGGGGCAAGAATACAATGAGCAGTTCTTC. Translating it yields CATGQEYNEQFF.

This chain links TRBV29-1 with TRBJ2-3; perhaps D is TRBD1 or TRBD2 (6 bases each). This CDR3 region has 12 residues. Per germline, CDR1 SQVTM and CDR2 ANQGSEA. Trimming removed 7 bases from V and 7 bases from J, with 15 bases in between. CDR3: CSAGASHYTQYF. Here the CDR3 DNA reads TGCAGCGCGGGGGCTTCCCACTATACGCAGTATTTT.

This clonotype has only a few counts. The rearrangement links TRBV12-3 or TRBV12-4 to TRBJ1-2; a possible D gene is TRBD1 (6 bases). V lost 4 bases and J 3 bases, leaving 9 bases between the germline ends. This CDR3 region has 13 residues. The CDR3 DNA follows: TGTGCCAGCAGTTCGGACAGCGACTATGGCTACACCTTC. Its translation is CASSSDSDYGYTF.

The chain recombines TRBV28 with TRBJ2-7, with D possibly TRBD2 on 5 matching bases. The CDR3 length is 12 residues. V was trimmed by 10 bases and J by 5 bases, leaving 15 bases between them. Germline CDR1 is MDHEN and CDR2 is SYDVKM. CDR3 in amino acids: CATLYGGNEQYF. The CDR3 coding sequence is TGTGCCACCCTTTACGGAGGTAACGAGCAGTACTTC.

The table lists this clonotype with a few counts. The chain uses TRBV13 and TRBJ2-4; weak D call: TRBD2 (5 bases). CDR1 PRHDT and CDR2 FYEKMQ come from the germline V gene (reference sequence). Trimming stripped 6 bases from V and 3 bases from J, with 21 bases between. CDR3 length equals 17 residues. As DNA, the CDR3 is TGTGCCAGCAGTTCCCCAGAGGGTCATAAAGACAAAAACATTCAGTACTTC. It yields the protein CASSSPEGHKDKNIQYF.

This clonotype was seen only a few times. V is TRBV20-1 and J is TRBJ2-4, with 9 nucleotides matching TRBD2. Germline V gene lookup returns CDR1 DFQATT and CDR2 SNEGSKA (reference sequence). V shed 5 bases and J 7 bases; nucleotides not matched to a gene: 6. The CDR3 covers 13 residues. CDR3 amino acids: CSAPGGGANIQYF. The CDR3 region has the DNA TGCAGTGCTCCAGGCGGGGGGGCTAACATTCAGTACTTC.

The chain carries TRBV3-1 and TRBJ2-3, with 8 bases lining up with TRBD2. The CDR3 length is 17 residues. Germline lookup yields CDR1 LGHDT and CDR2 YNNKEL (reference sequence). V lost 1 base to trimming and J lost 0 bases; unmatched junction nucleotides: 6. CDR3 amino acids: CASSQALAGTSTDTQYF. CDR3 DNA sequence: TGTGCCAGCAGCCAAGCTCTAGCGGGTACTAGCACAGATACGCAGTATTTT.

This clonotype was counted only a few times. This rearrangement joins TRBV12-3 or TRBV12-4 to TRBJ1-5, with D possibly being TRBD1 (5 bases). CDR3 size: 15 residues. Trimming removed 6 bases at V and 3 bases at J, with 15 bases between. The CDR3 here is CASRAGTLSNQPQHF. The CDR3, as DNA: TGTGCCAGCAGAGCCGGGACTCTGTCCAATCAGCCCCAGCATTTT.

In DNA form, the CDR3 reads TGTGCCAGCAGGGGGGATGGTTCCACTGAAGCTTTCTTT. Protein: CASRGDGSTEAFF. The rearrangement joins TRBV2 to TRBJ1-1; perhaps TRBD1 as D (5 bases). CDR1 and CDR2 from the germline V gene are SNHLY and FYNNEI. This CDR3 spans 13 amino acids. V was cut by 6 bases and J by 4 bases, with 12 bases left in between.

V and J are TRBV4-2 and TRBJ2-7; D perhaps matches TRBD1 (5 bases). V dropped 4 bases and J dropped 1 base, with 11 bases sitting between them. CDR1 is LGHNA and CDR2 is YNFKEQ in the germline V gene. The CDR3 has 14 amino acids. The CDR3 protein is CASSREQVSYEQYF. DNA of the CDR3: TGTGCCAGCAGCCGCGAACAGGTTTCCTACGAGCAGTACTTC.

There are a few counts of this clonotype. The chain recombines TRBV29-1 with TRBJ1-1; TRBD1 might be the D (5 bases). Trimming cost V 5 bases and J 10 bases, with 11 bases left between them. The CDR3 runs 10 residues. Germline CDR1 and CDR2: SQVTM and ANQGSEA. CDR3 in DNA: TGCAGCGTTCCCGGAACAGGAGCTTTCTTT. This codes for CSVPGTGAFF.

The rearrangement joins TRBV29-1 to TRBJ2-3; 8 bases are shared with TRBD2. J was trimmed by 0 bases and V by 4 bases; bases with no gene match: 9. In germline, CDR1 is SQVTM, CDR2 ANQGSEA. This CDR3 region has 16 residues. CDR3 region: CSVASATSASTDTQYF. In nucleotides, the CDR3 is TGCAGCGTTGCGTCTGCGACTAGCGCTAGCACAGATACGCAGTATTTT.

This clonotype was found a few times. V usage is TRBV29-1 and J usage is TRBJ1-5, with D perhaps matching TRBD1 (5 bases). Per the germline V gene, CDR1 is SQVTM and CDR2 is ANQGSEA. The CDR3 sequence is 13 residues long. The V and J ends lost 5 bases and 0 bases respectively, with 8 bases between them. The CDR3 bases are TGCAGCGTTTCAGGGAATAGCAATCAGCCCCAGCATTTT. Translated: CSVSGNSNQPQHF. Drawing the rest from reference TRBV29-1 and TRBJ1-5, the complete variable domain is SAVISQKPSRDICQRGTSLTIQCQVDSQVTMMFWYRQQPGQSLTLIATANQGSEATYESGFVIDKFPISRPNLTFSTLTVSNMSPEDSSIYLCSVSGNSNQPQHFGDGTRLSIL.